This T cell receptor (beta chain) is drawn from a study of regulatory T cells in long-lasting Graves disease. TCR beta libraries were built with iRepertoire HTBI primers and Arm-PCR of CDR3 regions. In TCRdb, the multiplex PCR reads were re-called with MiXCR into one record per CDR3 protein. The table shows roughly 610,000 distinct CDR3 sequences, with less than 20% occurring only once. The germline CDR1 and CDR2 sequences are SGHTA and FQGNSA. The CDR3 length is 16 residues. The ends were cut back, 7 bases at V and 4 bases at J, with 23 bases in the middle. Time point reported: newly diagnosed GD, antithyroid drugs for less than 3 months. Scientists built the TCR library using RNA that was extracted from PBMCs. The same specimen was also included in a second study, on T cells in Graves' hyperthyroidism and ophthalmopathy. That paper adds: Most clonotypes that expanded in the thyroid above 0.001 also showed up in blood.

This clonotype originated in a woman aged 25 to 39 with Graves disease. The material was peripheral blood mononuclear cells (PBMCs), obtained at new diagnosis, from a patient treated with antithyroid drugs. The V call is TRBV7-2, the J call TRBJ2-7; a weak D match, TRBD1 (6 bases). The CDR3 DNA reads as TGTGCCAGCAACTTTACAGGGCCTATCGCCGTTTACGAGCAGTACTTC. The encoded protein is CASNFTGPIAVYEQYF.